The 29 T cell receptor beta chains reported below all come from one sample, sequenced in a study of CD8 T cells in ankylosing spondylitis. TCRdb passed the 5' RACE reads through MiXCR, listing each CDR3 protein once. The sample shows 150,000 to 200,000 distinct CDR3 sequences, 9.5% to 13% of them seen only once. The specimen sequenced was blood, either unsorted or a sorted T cell fraction (not recorded which). These receptors originate from a male donor with ankylosing spondylitis or in good health (not recorded which).

This clonotype was detected a few times. This rearrangement joins TRBV7-6 to TRBJ2-2; D is tentatively TRBD1 or TRBD2 (5 bases each). Germline V gene sequence: CDR1 SGHVS, CDR2 FNYEAQ. The CDR3 covers 15 residues. Trimming pared 0 bases from V and 3 bases from J, leaving 8 bases between. In nucleotides, the CDR3 is TGTGCCAGCAGCTTAGCGGGACGCGACACCGGGGAGCTGTTTTTT. Protein: CASSLAGRDTGELFF.

This clonotype was counted many times. The chain uses TRBV16 and TRBJ1-1, with 9 bases identical to TRBD1. Losses at the gene ends were 6 bases for V and 1 base for J; bases not matched to a gene: 15. The CDR3 is 18 residues long. Germline assignment: CDR1 KGHSY and CDR2 FQNENV. The CDR3 loop reads CASSQAGTGTWRNTEAFF. In nucleotides, the CDR3 is TGTGCCAGCAGTCAGGCCGGGACAGGGACTTGGAGGAACACTGAAGCTTTCTTT.

This clonotype has at least ten counts. J is TRBJ1-1 and V is TRBV5-6; D possibly corresponds to TRBD1 (6 bases). This CDR3 has 14 residues. Germline values: CDR1 SGHDT, CDR2 YYEEEE. V was pared by 1 base and J by 1 base, with 8 bases between. CDR3 loop: CASSLQTGNTEAFF. CDR3 in DNA: TGTGCCAGCAGCTTGCAGACAGGGAACACTGAAGCTTTCTTT.

In this sample, this clonotype turned up a few times. This sequence joins TRBV7-2 and TRBJ2-6; D may match TRBD1 or TRBD2 (5 bases each). The V end lost 1 base, the J end lost 4 bases, and 11 bases lay between the germline ends. The germline V gene has CDR1 SGHTA and CDR2 FQGNSA. The CDR3 covers 16 residues. CDR3 residues: CASSLGDGSGANVLTF. DNA of the CDR3: TGTGCCAGCAGCTTAGGGGACGGCTCCGGGGCCAACGTCCTGACTTTC.

Ten or more counts support this clonotype. This chain links TRBV5-1 with TRBJ2-7; 8 bases are a match to TRBD2. Trimming cost V 0 bases and J 2 bases; bases outside gene matches: 16. Germline assignment: CDR1 SGHRS and CDR2 YFSETQ. The CDR3 spans 19 residues. The CDR3 sequence: CASSLEGDRGRNLPYEQYF. Here the CDR3 DNA reads TGCGCCAGCAGCTTGGAAGGCGATCGCGGGAGGAACTTACCCTACGAGCAGTACTTC.

The sample holds many counts of this clonotype. J is TRBJ2-7 and V is TRBV3-1; D is unclear. Deletions cut 0 bases from V and 6 bases from J, with 15 bases between. This CDR3 comprises 15 residues. Germline assignment: CDR1 LGHDT and CDR2 YNNKEL (reference sequence). CDR3 residues: CASSQDRRPLSEQYF. For the CDR3, the DNA is TGTGCCAGCAGCCAAGATCGGCGACCCCTTTCCGAGCAGTACTTC.

This clonotype was seen at least ten times. The chain couples TRBV4-3 to TRBJ2-1; 8 nucleotides line up with TRBD2. The J segment lost 5 bases and the V segment lost 4 bases, leaving 13 bases of the junction unmatched. The CDR3 length is 17 residues. CDR1 and CDR2 from the germline V gene are LGHNA and YSLEER. The CDR3, as DNA: TGCGCCAGCAGCCTGAGCTGGGTGCAGCGGGGGAACAATGAGCAGTTCTTC. The encoded protein is CASSLSWVQRGNNEQFF.

This clonotype was counted at least ten times. V usage is TRBV12-3 or TRBV12-4 and J usage is TRBJ1-2; D is unresolved. With 5 bases removed from V and 7 bases from J, the gap between germline ends came to 14 bases. The CDR3 sequence is 13 residues long. CDR3 in amino acids: CASSPQVVSGYTF. The CDR3 nucleotides read TGTGCCAGCAGTCCCCAGGTCGTTTCTGGCTACACCTTC.

This clonotype was seen repeatedly, ten times or more. The chain recombines TRBV20-1 with TRBJ1-5, with D possibly being TRBD1 (5 bases). Trimming took 0 bases from V and 0 from J, leaving 12 bases between them. Germline CDR1 DFQATT, CDR2 SNEGSKA (reference sequence). The CDR3 is 16 amino acids. This CDR3 is CSARDPTEFSNQPQHF. DNA of the CDR3: TGCAGTGCTAGAGATCCGACAGAATTTAGCAATCAGCCCCAGCATTTT.

In this sample, this clonotype turned up many times. The CDR3 DNA sequence: TGTGCCACCAGCAGAGGTGGGACTAGCGGAGCGTACCAAGAGACCCAGTACTTC. Its protein product is CATSRGGTSGAYQETQYF. This chain uses TRBV15 with TRBJ2-5, with TRBD2 identical over 11 bases. The CDR3 is made up of 18 amino acids. V shed 1 base and J 0 bases; nucleotides not matched to a gene: 7. The V gene's germline CDR1 is LNHNV and CDR2 YYDKDF (reference sequence).

This clonotype was found a few times. This may be a read error, as it is one base from a much larger clone. The rearrangement joins TRBV5-1 to TRBJ2-1, with a tentative D call TRBD1 (6 bases). In germline, CDR1 is SGHRS, CDR2 YFSETQ. This CDR3 is built from 16 residues. The germline V and J ends were trimmed by 3 bases and 2 bases, with 15 bases remaining between them. The CDR3 spells CASSSGVIFAYNEQFF. For the CDR3, the DNA is TGCGCCAGCAGCTCAGGGGTAATATTCGCCTACAATGAGCAGTTCTTC. Supplemented by reference TRBV5-1 and TRBJ2-1, the full variable domain reads KAGVTQTPRYLIKTRGQQVTLSCSPISGHRSVSWYQQTPGQGLQFLFEYFSETQRNKGNFPGRFSGRQFSNSRSEMNVSTLELGDSALYLCASSSGVIFAYNEQFFGPGTRLTVL.

Many counts were recorded for this clonotype. The chain combines TRBV2 with TRBJ2-3, with TRBD2 matching 11 bases. The CDR3 covers 14 residues. From germline, CDR1 is SNHLY and CDR2 FYNNEI. V was pared by 6 bases and J by 4 bases, with 3 bases of the junction left unmatched. CDR3 in amino acids: CASSTSGGSDTQYF. CDR3 in DNA: TGTGCCAGCAGCACTAGCGGGGGTTCAGATACGCAGTATTTT.

This clonotype was seen ten or more times. The J gene is TRBJ2-1, the V gene TRBV27; D call uncertain. V lost 3 bases to trimming and J lost 5 bases, with 8 bases between them. The CDR3 is made up of 13 amino acids. Per germline, CDR1 MNHEY and CDR2 SMNVEV (reference sequence). The CDR3 reads CASSFGPDNEQFF. In DNA, the CDR3 is TGTGCCAGCAGTTTCGGTCCGGACAATGAGCAGTTCTTC.

This clonotype was seen ten or more times. The rearrangement links TRBV12-3 or TRBV12-4 to TRBJ2-2; no clear D gene. CDR3 length equals 14 residues. Trimming took off 6 bases at V and 6 bases at J, with 14 bases between the two ends. In DNA, the CDR3 is TGTGCCAGCAGGCCAGCACCTAACGCCGGGGAGCTGTTTTTT. Protein: CASRPAPNAGELFF.

In this sample, this clonotype turned up many times. The V gene is TRBV5-1, the J gene TRBJ2-7; D may be TRBD2 (7 bases). Germline CDR1 is SGHRS and CDR2 is YFSETQ. The CDR3 extends over 14 amino acids. V was trimmed by 0 bases and J by 6 bases, leaving 13 bases between them. Written as DNA, the CDR3 is TGCGCCAGCAGCTTGGAGGGGGGGCGGCGCGAGCAGTACTTC. This codes for CASSLEGGRREQYF.

This clonotype was found many times. This chain connects TRBV4-2 to TRBJ2-2; D gene uncertain. This CDR3 has 13 residues. The V end lost 3 bases, the J end lost 4 bases, and 6 bases lay between the germline ends. The germline CDR1 and CDR2 sequences are LGHNA and YNFKEQ. As DNA, the CDR3 is TGTGCCAGCAGCCAGTCGGGCACCGGGGAGCTGTTTTTT. Its protein product is CASSQSGTGELFF.

V gene TRBV11-2 combines with J gene TRBJ2-7, with 11 bases lining up with TRBD1. Germline-derived CDR1 and CDR2 are SGHAT and FQNNGV. With 5 bases clipped from V and 4 bases from J, the junction kept 10 bases outside the gene matches. This CDR3 has 16 residues. The CDR3: CASSQDRGRFIYEQYF. CDR3 bases: TGTGCCAGCAGCCAGGACAGGGGGCGCTTCATTTACGAGCAGTACTTC. The full variable domain, in which reference TRBV11-2 and TRBJ2-7 provide the parts outside the CDR3, is EAGVAQSPRYKIIEKRQSVAFWCNPISGHATLYWYQQILGQGPKLLIQFQNNGVVDDSQLPKDRFSAERLKGVDSTLKIQPAKLEDSAVYLCASSQDRGRFIYEQYFGPGTRLTVT.

V usage is TRBV5-1 and J usage is TRBJ2-7; TRBD1 is a possible D gene (6 bases). V was cut by 1 base and J by 1 base, with 21 bases left in between. The germline gives CDR1 SGHRS, CDR2 YFSETQ. The CDR3 is 18 amino acids. The CDR3 is CASSLSALGQTFSYEQYF. CDR3 DNA sequence: TGCGCCAGCAGCTTGTCGGCCCTAGGACAGACCTTTTCCTACGAGCAGTACTTC.

This clonotype has only a few counts. The chain recombines TRBV20-1 with TRBJ1-3; the D is unclear. The V end lost 6 bases, the J end lost 3 bases, and 15 bases lay between the germline ends. The germline V gene encodes CDR1 DFQATT and CDR2 SNEGSKA (reference sequence). CDR3 length: 14 residues. CDR3 amino acids: CSAPEAGGGNTIYF. CDR3 nucleotides: TGCAGTGCCCCAGAGGCGGGCGGTGGAAACACCATATATTTT.

In its sample, this clonotype was seen many times. The rearrangement uses TRBV20-1 and TRBJ2-7; tentatively, D is TRBD1 or TRBD2 (7 bases each). The V end was cut by 6 bases, the J end by 2 bases, with 17 bases between. Per germline, CDR1 DFQATT and CDR2 SNEGSKA (reference sequence). The CDR3 covers 14 residues. The CDR3 nucleotides read TGCAGTGCGGAAATGGGGGGGACAGCCTACGAGCAGTACTTC. This translates into CSAEMGGTAYEQYF.

The chain recombines TRBV12-3 or TRBV12-4 with TRBJ2-1; 10 bases are shared with TRBD2. The CDR3 covers 12 residues. The J segment lost 16 bases and the V segment lost 3 bases, leaving 6 bases of the junction unmatched. The CDR3 DNA sequence: TGTGCCAGCAGTTTCCGGCTAGCGGGGGCTTTCTTC. It is translated as CASSFRLAGAFF.

This clonotype was counted ten times or more. CDR3 protein: CASSPRDRGFGQPQHF. DNA of the CDR3: TGTGCCAGCAGCCCGAGGGACAGGGGCTTCGGGCAGCCCCAGCATTTT. The gene calls are TRBV28 and TRBJ1-5; TRBD1 aligns across 10 bases. This CDR3 contains 16 residues. The germline CDR1 and CDR2 sequences are MDHEN and SYDVKM. Trimming removed 6 bases from V and 7 bases from J; junction bases left unmatched: 12. Looking up the rest from reference TRBV28 and TRBJ1-5 gives the full variable domain: DVKVTQSSRYLVKRTGEKVFLECVQDMDHENMFWYRQDPGLGLRLIYFSYDVKMKEKGDIPEGYSVSREKKERFSLILESASTNQTSMYLCASSPRDRGFGQPQHFGDGTRLSIL.

This clonotype was seen at least ten times. The V and J genes are TRBV12-3 or TRBV12-4 and TRBJ1-5, with a weak D call TRBD1 (5 bases). CDR3 length: 15 amino acids. Trimming took 3 bases from V and 1 from J, leaving 10 bases between them. DNA for the CDR3: TGTGCCAGCAGTTTCGGTCAGGGAAGCAATCAGCCCCAGCATTTT. It encodes CASSFGQGSNQPQHF.

This clonotype has a handful of counts. The chain is built from TRBV12-3 or TRBV12-4 and TRBJ1-5; D uncertain. V gave up 1 base and J gave up 2 bases, with 6 bases separating them. This CDR3 has 14 amino acids. CDR3 loop: CASSLVRGNQPQHF. In DNA, the CDR3 is TGTGCCAGCAGTTTAGTTAGGGGCAATCAGCCCCAGCATTTT.

The chain couples TRBV3-1 to TRBJ1-1, with D possibly TRBD1 on 5 matching bases. This CDR3 is 15 amino acids long. Trimming shortened V by 4 bases and J by 4 bases, and 16 bases separated the two germline ends. Germline loops: CDR1 LGHDT, CDR2 YNNKEL (reference sequence). The CDR3 loop is CASSRGPFLGTEAFF. The CDR3 DNA reads TGTGCCAGCAGCCGGGGACCTTTTCTGGGCACTGAAGCTTTCTTT.

This clonotype was observed a handful of times. The V and J genes are TRBV12-3 or TRBV12-4 and TRBJ2-1, with TRBD2 matching over 14 bases. CDR3 length: 17 amino acids. The trim removed 5 bases at V and 6 bases at J, leaving 9 bases unmatched. This chain's CDR3 is CASSPFGLAGGGNEQFF. DNA of the CDR3: TGTGCCAGCAGTCCATTCGGACTAGCGGGAGGAGGCAATGAGCAGTTCTTC.

This clonotype was found many times. This chain connects TRBV20-1 to TRBJ2-1; 15 bases fit TRBD2. V lost 2 bases, J lost 0 bases, and 8 bases stayed unmatched. The germline V gene encodes CDR1 DFQATT and CDR2 SNEGSKA (reference sequence). The CDR3 is 19 amino acids. The CDR3 DNA is TGCAGTGCTAGATCGGGACTAGCGGGGGGTCGCAGCTCCTACAATGAGCAGTTCTTC. Amino acids: CSARSGLAGGRSSYNEQFF.

In its sample, this clonotype was seen a few times. CDR3 DNA sequence: TGTGCCAGGGAATGTGGCTCCCCGAAAGAAGCCAAAAACATTCAGTACTTC. Protein product: CARECGSPKEAKNIQYF. The chain carries TRBV19 and TRBJ2-4, with unresolved D. The V gene lost 9 bases and the J gene lost 0 bases, with 21 bases spanning the gap. The CDR3 is 17 amino acids. Germline CDR1 is LNHDA and CDR2 is SQIVND (reference sequence).

This clonotype was observed a few times. J is TRBJ2-1 and V is TRBV7-9, with TRBD1 matching 10 bases. This CDR3 is built from 16 residues. The germline gives CDR1 SEHNR, CDR2 FQNEAQ (reference sequence). Trimming took 0 bases from V and 6 from J; bases not matched to a gene: 5. CDR3 protein: CASSLAGTGEGNEQFF. The CDR3 DNA is TGTGCCAGCAGCTTAGCCGGGACAGGGGAAGGCAATGAGCAGTTCTTC.